This TCR beta chain was captured by sequencing in a study of post-analysis software for immune sequencing data. Study-level points and caveats: With TRBV5-6, TRBV5-1 and TRBV20-1 included, 5 or 6 TRBV segments were more frequent in patients than in controls. Normalized Chao1 diversity was significantly lower in multiple sclerosis patients than in controls.

A few counts support this clonotype. Its antigen remains unknown. From germline, CDR1 is SGHTA and CDR2 FQGNSA. Trimming pared 4 bases from V and 7 bases from J, leaving 20 bases between. CDR3 length equals 16 residues. Unique molecular identifiers were carried by the TCR beta cDNA libraries. Out of roughly 1 to 11 million T cells, a few hundred thousand cDNA molecules were generated. TCRdb reanalysed the PCR reads using MiXCR and keeps one entry per CDR3 protein. Of roughly 800,000 distinct CDR3 sequences in the sample, about 45% were seen once. The J gene is TRBJ2-1, the V gene TRBV7-2, with D possibly being TRBD2 (6 bases). The clonotype comes from a girl aged 10-17 years with multiple sclerosis. The sample comprised blood. CDR3 sequence reads: CASSSRQVTRGNEQFF. DNA of the CDR3: TGTGCCAGCAGCTCACGGCAGGTGACTAGAGGGAATGAGCAGTTCTTC. Together with reference TRBV7-2 and TRBJ2-1, the CDR3 gives the full variable domain: GAGVSQSPSNKVTEKGKDVELRCDPISGHTALYWYRQSLGQGLEFLIYFQGNSAPDKSGLPSDRFSAERTGGSVSTLTIQRTQQEDSAVYLCASSSRQVTRGNEQFFGPGTRLTVL.